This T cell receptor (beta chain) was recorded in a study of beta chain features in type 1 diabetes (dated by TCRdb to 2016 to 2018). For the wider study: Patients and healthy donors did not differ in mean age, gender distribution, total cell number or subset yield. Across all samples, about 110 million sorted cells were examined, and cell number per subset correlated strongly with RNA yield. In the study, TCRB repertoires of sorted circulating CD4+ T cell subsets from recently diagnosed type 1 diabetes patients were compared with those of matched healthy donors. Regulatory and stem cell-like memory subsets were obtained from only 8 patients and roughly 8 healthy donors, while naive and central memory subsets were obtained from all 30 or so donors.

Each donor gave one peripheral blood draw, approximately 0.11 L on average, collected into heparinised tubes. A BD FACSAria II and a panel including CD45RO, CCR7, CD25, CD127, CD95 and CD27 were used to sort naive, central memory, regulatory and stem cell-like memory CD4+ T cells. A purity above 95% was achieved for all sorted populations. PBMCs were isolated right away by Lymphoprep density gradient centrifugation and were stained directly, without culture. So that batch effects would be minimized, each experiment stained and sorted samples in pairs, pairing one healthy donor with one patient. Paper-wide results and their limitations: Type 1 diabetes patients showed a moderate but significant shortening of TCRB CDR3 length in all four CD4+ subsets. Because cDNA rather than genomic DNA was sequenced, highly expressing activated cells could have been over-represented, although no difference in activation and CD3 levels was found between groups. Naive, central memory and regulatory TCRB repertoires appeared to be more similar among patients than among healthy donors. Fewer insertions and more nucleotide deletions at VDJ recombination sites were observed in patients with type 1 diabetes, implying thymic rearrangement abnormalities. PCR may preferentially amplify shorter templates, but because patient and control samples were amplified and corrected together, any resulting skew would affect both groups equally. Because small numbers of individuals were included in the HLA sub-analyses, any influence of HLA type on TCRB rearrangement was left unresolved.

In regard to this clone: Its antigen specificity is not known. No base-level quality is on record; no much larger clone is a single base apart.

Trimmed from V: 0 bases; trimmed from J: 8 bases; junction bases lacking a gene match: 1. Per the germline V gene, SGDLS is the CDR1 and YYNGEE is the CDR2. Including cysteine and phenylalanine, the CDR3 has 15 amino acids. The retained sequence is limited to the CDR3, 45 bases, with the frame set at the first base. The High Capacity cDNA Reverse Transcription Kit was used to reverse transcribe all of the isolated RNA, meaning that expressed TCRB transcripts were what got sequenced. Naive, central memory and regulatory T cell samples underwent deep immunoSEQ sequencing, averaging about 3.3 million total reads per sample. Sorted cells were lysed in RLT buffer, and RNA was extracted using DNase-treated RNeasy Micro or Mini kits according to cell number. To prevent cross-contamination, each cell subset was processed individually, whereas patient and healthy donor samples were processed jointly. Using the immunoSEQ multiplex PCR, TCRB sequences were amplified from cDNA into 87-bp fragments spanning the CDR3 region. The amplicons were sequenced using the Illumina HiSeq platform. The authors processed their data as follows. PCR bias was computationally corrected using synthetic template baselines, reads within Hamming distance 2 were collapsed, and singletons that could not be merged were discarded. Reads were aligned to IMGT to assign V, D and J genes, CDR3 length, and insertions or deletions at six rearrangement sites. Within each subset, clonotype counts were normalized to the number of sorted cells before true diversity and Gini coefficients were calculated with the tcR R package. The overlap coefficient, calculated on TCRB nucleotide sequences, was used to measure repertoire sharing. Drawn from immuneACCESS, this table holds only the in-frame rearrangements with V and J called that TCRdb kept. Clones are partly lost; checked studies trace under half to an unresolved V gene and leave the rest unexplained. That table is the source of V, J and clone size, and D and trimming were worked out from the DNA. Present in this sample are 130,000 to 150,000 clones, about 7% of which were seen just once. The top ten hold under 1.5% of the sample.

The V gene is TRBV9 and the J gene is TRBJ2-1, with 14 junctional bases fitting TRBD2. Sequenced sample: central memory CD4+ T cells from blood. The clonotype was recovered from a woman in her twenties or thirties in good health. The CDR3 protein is CASSVGLAGGYEQFF. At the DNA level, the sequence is TGTGCCAGCAGCGTAGGACTAGCGGGAGGGTATGAGCAGTTCTTC.